This is a list of T cell receptor beta chains from one sample in a study of blood T cell repertoires in COVID-19. This table comes from immunoSEQ multiplex PCR, and its TCRdb copy is limited to in-frame clones, with some not included. The table includes 140,000 or so clones, about 85% detected once. The sequenced sample was peripheral blood. All receptors derive from a human donor with acute or convalescent COVID-19. The donor label of this sample is uncertain. CDR3s include the opening cysteine and the closing phenylalanine or tryptophan. D genes are given only for firm matches. The size entry is marked missing in some rows and otherwise reads once, few, many or a size class.

D: TRBD1; V: TRBV4-2; J: TRBJ2-7; size: few; CDR3: CASSHRTGNYEQYF; DNA: TGTGCCAGCAGCCACCGGACAGGGAACTACGAGCAGTACTTC
D: TRBD1; V: TRBV10-3; J: TRBJ1-1; size: .; CDR3: CAISETAIQGNEAFF; DNA: TGTGCCATCAGTGAGACGGCGATACAGGGGAATGAAGCTTTCTTT
D: TRBD1; V: TRBV18; J: TRBJ1-2; size: .; CDR3: CASSLQGGDNYGYTF; DNA: TGTGCCAGCTCATTACAAGGGGGCGACAACTATGGCTACACCTTC
D: TRBD2; V: TRBV4-2; J: TRBJ2-5; size: .; CDR3: CASSQAASGQETQYF; DNA: TGTGCCAGCAGCCAAGCGGCTAGCGGCCAAGAGACCCAGTACTTC
D: TRBD1; V: TRBV30; J: TRBJ1-3; size: .; CDR3: CAWSGQGRNTIYF; DNA: TGTGCCTGGAGTGGACAGGGGAGAAACACCATATATTTT
D: .; V: TRBV7-3; J: TRBJ2-1; size: .; CDR3: CASRGGAYNEQFF; DNA: TGTGCCAGCCGGGGAGGAGCTTACAATGAGCAGTTCTTC
D: .; V: TRBV24-1; J: TRBJ2-3; size: .; CDR3: CATSGPGTLSSTDTQYF; DNA: TGTGCCACCAGTGGCCCCGGGACACTATCCTCCACAGATACGCAGTATTTT
D: TRBD2; V: TRBV18; J: TRBJ2-5; size: .; CDR3: CASSPSVAGGETQYF; DNA: TGTGCCAGCTCCCCTAGCGTCGCGGGAGGGGAGACCCAGTACTTC
D: TRBD1; V: TRBV5-6; J: TRBJ2-5; size: .; CDR3: CASSTGQRPYF; DNA: TGTGCCAGCAGCACGGGACAGAGACCATACTTC
D: .; V: TRBV25-1; J: TRBJ1-2; size: .; CDR3: CASSDGTLGNYGYTF; DNA: TGTGCCAGCAGTGATGGGACACTTGGCAACTATGGCTACACCTTC
D: TRBD1; V: TRBV12-3/TRBV12-4; J: TRBJ2-2; size: .; CDR3: CASRSQGEGELFF; DNA: TGTGCCAGCAGGTCCCAGGGGGAGGGGGAGCTGTTTTTT
D: .; V: TRBV18; J: TRBJ2-3; size: .; CDR3: CASSPPGGHADTQYF; DNA: TGTGCCAGCTCACCACCGGGTGGGCATGCAGATACGCAGTATTTT